This entry concerns a single TCR beta chain. This clone was found a few times. Its antigen specificity is not known. No much larger clonotype is one base removed from it; base qualities were not supplied. For TCR beta library preparation, about 2.1 micrograms of genomic DNA were extracted from the cryopreserved PBMCs. High-throughput TCR beta sequencing was performed on longitudinal blood samples from CLL patients receiving ibrutinib monotherapy. The patients took part in an open-label, single-center phase 2 trial of ibrutinib monotherapy. This entry comes from a study of cytotoxic CD8 clonotypes in ibrutinib-treated CLL (dated by TCRdb to the early 2020s). As for the study more broadly: In this cohort, approximately 15 patients were treatment-naive and ten to eleven were relapsed/refractory, while 17 to 18 had unmutated IGHV. Response samples were obtained after a median of roughly 13 months of treatment, with a range of roughly 6 to 40 months. Of the 70 to 90 people in the trial, about two dozen had longitudinal samples available. On average, each sample had roughly 250,000 productive templates and approximately 89,000 productive rearrangements. Responses were partial in roughly 24 patients and complete in 2; after median around 66 months follow-up, around 14 stayed in remission and approximately 12 progressed. Cryopreserved peripheral blood mononuclear cells were obtained prior to treatment, at the time of response, and at either disease progression or sustained remission.

On a MiSeq, deep resolution sequencing aimed for a depth between 1 in 1 million and 1 in 200,000 T cells, with each clonotype covered 10x on average. The immunoSEQ hsTCRB Kit was used to generate TCR beta libraries. The authors' pipeline ran thus. ImmunoSEQ Data Assistant and ImmunoSEQ Analyzer were used for data analysis, and V, D and J genes were assigned according to IMGT definitions. Clonality, with values ranging from 0 to 1, was calculated as one minus the normalized Shannon entropy of productive rearrangement frequencies. Only overrepresented clonotypes making up at least 0.05% of the repertoire of each patient were included in the public clonotype analysis. Some 14 age-matched healthy donor repertoires from immuneACCESS served as clonality controls. Sourced from immuneACCESS, this table was stored by TCRdb with only in-frame sequences that have V and J called. A share of the clones is absent; for the studies checked, an unresolved V gene accounts for under half, and the remainder has no known explanation. V, J and clone size derive from that table, while D and trimming were established from the DNA sequence. Across this sample there are some 300,000 clones, with approximately 80% seen only once. The top ten clones comprise about 6.3% of the sample.

V loses 0 bases, J loses 6 bases, and the germline ends lie 9 bases apart. The CDR3 measures 13 amino acids from cysteine to phenylalanine. The read is trimmed to its CDR3 DNA, 39 bases read in frame from base 1. In the germline V gene, CDR1 corresponds to SGHTA and CDR2 to FQGTGA. Study-wide findings and limitations: Public clonotypes were rare and either shrank or stayed stable during treatment, and the rise in clonality at ibrutinib response reflected expansion of private clonotypes. At baseline, clonality was higher than in age-matched healthy donors and showed a strong correlation with circulating CD8+ T-cell counts. Lymph node repertoires were not examined, and the timing of sampling was not matched between patients in sustained remission and those whose disease progressed. At ibrutinib response clonality went up, during sustained remission it held steady, and at progression it dropped back toward baseline.

This clonotype was obtained from a human donor with chronic lymphocytic leukemia. The material sequenced was PBMCs, taken before ibrutinib treatment. The chain links TRBV7-3 with TRBJ2-7; no D gene is confidently identified. The DNA reads as follows: TGTGCCAGCAGCTTAACCCTCTGGAGCGAGCAGTACTTC. Protein translation: CASSLTLWSEQYF.